This TCR beta chain is drawn from a study of blood T cell repertoires in COVID-19. On the study more broadly: Samples of COVID-19 (acute and convalescent) were obtained from the United States, Italy and Spain. Sample material is recorded as cDNA or gDNA derived from T cells, B-cell-depleted T cells, or PBMCs.

Germline V CDR1 and CDR2: SGHNT, YYREEE (reference sequence). V gave up 4 bases and J gave up 0 bases, with 12 bases separating them. The CDR3 runs to 15 residues. In the original processing: Counts of nucleated cells, estimated from reference gene primer amplification, were obtained. The repertoire was sequenced with immunoSEQ multiplex PCR; TCRdb's copy has only in-frame clones and lacks some. The V and J calls and the clone size are those of that table, but D and trimming were determined from the DNA. The table shows about 180,000 clones, with more than 75% occurring only once. This TCR was sampled from a man aged 40-49 years with active or convalescent COVID-19. The chain carries TRBV5-4 and TRBJ2-3; a possible D gene is TRBD2 (5 bases). Input material: peripheral blood. The CDR3 DNA is TGTGCCAGCAGCCTGCCAACGGGGAGCACAGATACGCAGTATTTT. This codes for CASSLPTGSTDTQYF.